This T cell receptor (beta chain) originates from a study of T cells after yellow fever vaccination. Background on the study: The fractions with low cell numbers were processed using SMART-Seq v4 Ultra Low Input.

On this clonotype: Its antigen remains unidentified.

General study results and limits: Post-booster samples contained most primary-vaccination clones (approximately 95% CD4, around 90% CD8).

One entry per CDR3 protein results from TCRdb running MiXCR on the 5' RACE reads. Of 250,000 to 400,000 distinct CDR3 sequences detected, 3.5% to 4.5% appear once; the ten largest clones hold roughly 19%. The V and J ends lost 5 bases and 11 bases respectively, with 12 bases between them. Germline CDR1 reads MNHEY; CDR2 reads SVGAGI. The CDR3 consists of 12 residues. V usage is TRBV6-5 and J usage is TRBJ1-4; TRBD1 might be the D (5 bases). The specimen comprised PBMCs, sampled 15 days after the yellow fever booster vaccination. This TCR came from a man between 18 and 29 years old who received the YFV17D yellow fever vaccine. The CDR3 reads CASSPTGGKLFF. For the CDR3, the DNA is TGTGCCAGCAGTCCTACCGGGGGGAAACTGTTTTTT.